This T cell receptor (beta chain) was retrieved from a study of blood T cell repertoires in COVID-19. Study-wide background: PBMCs, B-cell-depleted T cells, or T cells were the source of the cDNA or gDNA that made up the material.

The CDR3 is 15 residues long. V was clipped by 4 bases and J by 7 bases; unmatched bases: 10. CDR1 and CDR2 (germline): LNHDA, SQIVND (reference sequence). TCRdb's copy holds only in-frame clones and misses some; the assay was immunoSEQ multiplex PCR. The profile covers fewer than 200,000 clones, with roughly 81% appearing a single time and less than 15% taken by the ten largest. It was during active infection that Seattle patients were enrolled and then longitudinally followed. The sample comprised peripheral blood. The chain carries TRBV19 and TRBJ2-1; 7 bases line up with TRBD1. The sequence was collected from an elderly woman with COVID-19, enrolled during active disease. The chain's CDR3 is CASSTAGTVVNEQFF. The CDR3 DNA follows: TGTGCCAGTAGTACGGCCGGGACAGTGGTGAATGAGCAGTTCTTC.